One TCR beta chain is described in this entry. Its antigen is unidentified. Sequencing used immunoSEQ multiplex PCR; TCRdb keeps in-frame clones, though not all of them. Of about 70,000 clones listed, about 94% are singletons. The CDR3 has 15 residues. The germline CDR1 and CDR2 sequences are SGHRS and YFSETQ. The ends lost 4 bases at V and 2 bases at J; junction bases unmatched: 6. These data originate in a study of OX40 agonist ivuxolimab in advanced cancers. Study context: Three patients, one with hepatocellular carcinoma and two with cutaneous melanoma, achieved partial responses.

The study, taken as a whole, reports: Antigen targets of the expanded peripheral T cells went undetermined.

The rearrangement uses TRBV5-1 and TRBJ2-1; 7 positions agree with TRBD1. This specimen consisted of CD4+ or CD8+ T cells sorted from blood, obtained in a trial of the OX40 agonist ivuxolimab. This receptor was taken from an adult with an advanced solid tumor such as melanoma, head and neck, liver or kidney cancer. The CDR3 bases are TGCGCCAGCAGCGCCCCCGGGACAGCCTACAATGAGCAGTTCTTC. Translation: CASSAPGTAYNEQFF.